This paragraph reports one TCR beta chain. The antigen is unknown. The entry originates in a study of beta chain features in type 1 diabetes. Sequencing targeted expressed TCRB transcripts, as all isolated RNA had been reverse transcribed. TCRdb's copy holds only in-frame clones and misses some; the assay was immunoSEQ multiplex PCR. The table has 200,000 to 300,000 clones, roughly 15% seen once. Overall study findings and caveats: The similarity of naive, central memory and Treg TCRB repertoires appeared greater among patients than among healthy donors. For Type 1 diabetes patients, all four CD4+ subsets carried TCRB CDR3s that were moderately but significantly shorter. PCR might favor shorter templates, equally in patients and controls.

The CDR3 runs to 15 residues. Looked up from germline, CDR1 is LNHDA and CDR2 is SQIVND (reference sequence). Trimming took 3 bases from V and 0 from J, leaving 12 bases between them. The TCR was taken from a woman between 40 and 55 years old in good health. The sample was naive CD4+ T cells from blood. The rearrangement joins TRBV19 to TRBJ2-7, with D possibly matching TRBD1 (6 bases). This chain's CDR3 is CASSIVGQYSYEQYF. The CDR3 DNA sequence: TGTGCCAGTAGTATTGTCGGACAGTACTCCTACGAGCAGTACTTC.